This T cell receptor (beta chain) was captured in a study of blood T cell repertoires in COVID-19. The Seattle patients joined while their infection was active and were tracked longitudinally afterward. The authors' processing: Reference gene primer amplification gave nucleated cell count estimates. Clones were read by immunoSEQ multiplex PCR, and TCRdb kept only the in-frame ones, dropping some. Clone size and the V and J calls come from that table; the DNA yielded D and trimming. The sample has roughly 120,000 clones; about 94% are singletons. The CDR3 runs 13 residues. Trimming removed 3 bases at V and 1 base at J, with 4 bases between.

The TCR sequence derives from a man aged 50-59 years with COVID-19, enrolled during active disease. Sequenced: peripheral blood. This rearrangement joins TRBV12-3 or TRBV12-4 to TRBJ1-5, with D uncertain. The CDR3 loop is CASSFLSNQPQHF. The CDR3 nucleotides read TGTGCCAGCAGTTTCCTAAGCAATCAGCCCCAGCATTTT.